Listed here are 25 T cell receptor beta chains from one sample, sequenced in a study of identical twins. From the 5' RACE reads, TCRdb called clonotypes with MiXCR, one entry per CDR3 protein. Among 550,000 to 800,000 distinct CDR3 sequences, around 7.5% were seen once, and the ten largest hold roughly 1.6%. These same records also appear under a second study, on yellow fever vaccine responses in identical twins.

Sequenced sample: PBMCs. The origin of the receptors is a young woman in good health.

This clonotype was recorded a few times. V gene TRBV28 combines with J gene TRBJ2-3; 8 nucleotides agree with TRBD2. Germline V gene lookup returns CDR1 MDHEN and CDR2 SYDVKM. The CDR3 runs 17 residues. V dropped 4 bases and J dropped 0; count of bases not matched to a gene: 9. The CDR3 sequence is CASSSDLAGTSTDTQYF. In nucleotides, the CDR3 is TGTGCCAGCAGTTCGGACTTAGCGGGGACTAGCACAGATACGCAGTATTTT.

The CDR3 region has the DNA TGTGCCAGCAGCCAACAACCGGGACTAGGAGACAATGAGCAGTTCTTC. This encodes CASSQQPGLGDNEQFF. The chain is built from TRBV4-2 and TRBJ2-1; 8 positions agree with TRBD2. The CDR3 contains 16 residues. V lost 2 bases to trimming and J lost 5 bases; unmatched junction nucleotides: 8. Germline CDR1 and CDR2: LGHNA and YNFKEQ.

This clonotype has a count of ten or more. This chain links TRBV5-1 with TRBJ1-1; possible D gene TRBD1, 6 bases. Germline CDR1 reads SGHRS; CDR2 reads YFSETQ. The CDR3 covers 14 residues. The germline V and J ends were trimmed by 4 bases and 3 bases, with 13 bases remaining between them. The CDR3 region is CASSADSMDTEAFF. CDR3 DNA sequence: TGCGCCAGCAGCGCGGACAGTATGGACACTGAAGCTTTCTTT.

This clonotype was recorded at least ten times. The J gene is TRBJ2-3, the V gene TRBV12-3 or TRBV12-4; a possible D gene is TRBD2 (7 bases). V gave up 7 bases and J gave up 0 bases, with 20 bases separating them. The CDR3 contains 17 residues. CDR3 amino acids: CASTPPVAGASTDTQYF. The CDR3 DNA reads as TGTGCCAGCACCCCTCCGGTTGCGGGGGCAAGCACAGATACGCAGTATTTT.

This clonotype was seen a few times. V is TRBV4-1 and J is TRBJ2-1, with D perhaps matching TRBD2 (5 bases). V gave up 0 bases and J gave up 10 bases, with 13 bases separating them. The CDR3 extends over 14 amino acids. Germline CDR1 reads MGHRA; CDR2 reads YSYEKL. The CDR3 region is CASSQEVGSGEQFF. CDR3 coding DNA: TGCGCCAGCAGCCAAGAGGTTGGGAGTGGGGAGCAGTTCTTC.

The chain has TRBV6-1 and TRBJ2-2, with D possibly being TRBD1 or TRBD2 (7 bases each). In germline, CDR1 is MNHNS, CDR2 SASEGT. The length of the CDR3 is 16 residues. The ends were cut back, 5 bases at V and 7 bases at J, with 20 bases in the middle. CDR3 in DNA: TGTGCCAGCAGTAGAAACAGGGGAGCGGGAATCGGGGAGCTGTTTTTT. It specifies CASSRNRGAGIGELFF.

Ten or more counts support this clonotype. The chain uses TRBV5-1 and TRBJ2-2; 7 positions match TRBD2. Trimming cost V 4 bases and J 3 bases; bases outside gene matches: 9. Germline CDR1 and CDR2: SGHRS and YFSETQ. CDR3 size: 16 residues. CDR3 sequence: CASSPRGSGDTGELFF. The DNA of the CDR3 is TGCGCCAGCAGCCCCCGGGGAAGCGGGGACACCGGGGAGCTGTTTTTT.

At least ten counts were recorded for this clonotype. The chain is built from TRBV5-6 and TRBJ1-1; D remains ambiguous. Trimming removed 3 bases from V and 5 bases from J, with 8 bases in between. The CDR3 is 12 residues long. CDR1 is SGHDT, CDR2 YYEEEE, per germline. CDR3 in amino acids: CASSWTRTEAFF. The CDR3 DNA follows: TGTGCCAGCAGCTGGACCCGGACTGAAGCTTTCTTT.

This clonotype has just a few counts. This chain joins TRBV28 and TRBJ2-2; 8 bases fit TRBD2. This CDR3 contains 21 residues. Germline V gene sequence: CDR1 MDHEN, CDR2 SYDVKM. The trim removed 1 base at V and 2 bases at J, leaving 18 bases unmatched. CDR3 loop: CASSLLGLGYGGGANTGELFF. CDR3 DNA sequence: TGTGCCAGCAGTTTATTGGGACTAGGGTATGGTGGAGGAGCAAACACCGGGGAGCTGTTTTTT.

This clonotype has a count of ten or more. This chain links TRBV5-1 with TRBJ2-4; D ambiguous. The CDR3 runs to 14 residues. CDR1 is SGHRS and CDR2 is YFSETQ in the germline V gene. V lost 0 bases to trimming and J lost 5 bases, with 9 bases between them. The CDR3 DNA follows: TGCGCCAGCAGCTTGGACCCTACTCAAAACATTCAGTACTTC. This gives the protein CASSLDPTQNIQYF.

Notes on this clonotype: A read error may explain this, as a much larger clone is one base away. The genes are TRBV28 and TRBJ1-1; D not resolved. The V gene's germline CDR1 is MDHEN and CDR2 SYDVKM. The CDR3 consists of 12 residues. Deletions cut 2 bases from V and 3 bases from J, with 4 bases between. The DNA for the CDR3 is TGTGCCAGCAGTTTACTGGACACTGAAGCTTTCTTT. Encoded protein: CASSLLDTEAFF.

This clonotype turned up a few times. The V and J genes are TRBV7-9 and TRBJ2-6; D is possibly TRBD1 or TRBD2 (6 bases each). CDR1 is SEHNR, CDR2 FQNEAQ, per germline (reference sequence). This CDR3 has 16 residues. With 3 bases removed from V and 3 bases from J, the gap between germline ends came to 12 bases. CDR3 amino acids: CASSFGGPRGANVLTF. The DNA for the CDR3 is TGTGCCAGCAGCTTTGGGGGGCCACGTGGGGCCAACGTCCTGACTTTC.

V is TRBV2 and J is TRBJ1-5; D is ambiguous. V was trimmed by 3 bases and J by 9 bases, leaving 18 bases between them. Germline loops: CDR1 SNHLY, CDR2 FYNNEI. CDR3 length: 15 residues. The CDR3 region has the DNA TGTGCCAGCAGTGACCGGACGCTCATACGTTGGCCCCAGCATTTT. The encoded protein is CASSDRTLIRWPQHF.

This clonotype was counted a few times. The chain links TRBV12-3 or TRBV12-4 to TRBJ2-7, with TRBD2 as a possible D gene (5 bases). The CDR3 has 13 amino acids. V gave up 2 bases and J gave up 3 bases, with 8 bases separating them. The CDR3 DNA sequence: TGTGCCAGCAGTTTAAACGAGGGCTACGAGCAGTACGTC. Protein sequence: CASSLNEGYEQYV.

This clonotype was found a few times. Here the CDR3 DNA reads TGCGCCAGCAGCCAAGCCCCGGGACAGGGAATCTACGAGCAGTACTTC. It translates to CASSQAPGQGIYEQYF. This chain joins TRBV4-1 and TRBJ2-7; 9 nucleotides line up with TRBD1. The CDR3 is 16 amino acids. CDR1 and CDR2 (germline): MGHRA, YSYEKL. V trimming: 1 base; J trimming: 3 bases; junction bases outside the gene matches: 7.

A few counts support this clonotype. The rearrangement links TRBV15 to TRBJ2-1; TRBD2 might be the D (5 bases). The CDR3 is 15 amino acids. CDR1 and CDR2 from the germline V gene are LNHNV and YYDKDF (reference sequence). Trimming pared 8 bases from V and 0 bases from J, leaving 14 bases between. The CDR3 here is CATAGKRSSYNEQFF. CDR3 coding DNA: TGTGCCACCGCCGGGAAGAGAAGCTCCTACAATGAGCAGTTCTTC.

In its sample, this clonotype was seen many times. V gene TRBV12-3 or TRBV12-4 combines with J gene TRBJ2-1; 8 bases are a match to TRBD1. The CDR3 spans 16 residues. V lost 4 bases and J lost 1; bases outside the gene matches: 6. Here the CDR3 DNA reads TGTGCCAGCAGTTCTCCTCGGACAGGGTCCTACAATGAGCAGTTCTTC. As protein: CASSSPRTGSYNEQFF.

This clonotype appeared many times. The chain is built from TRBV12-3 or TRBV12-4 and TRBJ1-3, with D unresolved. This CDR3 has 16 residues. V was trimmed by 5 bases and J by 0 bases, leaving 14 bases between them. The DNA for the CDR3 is TGTGCCAGCAGTCCCTGGGCGACAATCTCTGGAAACACCATATATTTT. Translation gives CASSPWATISGNTIYF.

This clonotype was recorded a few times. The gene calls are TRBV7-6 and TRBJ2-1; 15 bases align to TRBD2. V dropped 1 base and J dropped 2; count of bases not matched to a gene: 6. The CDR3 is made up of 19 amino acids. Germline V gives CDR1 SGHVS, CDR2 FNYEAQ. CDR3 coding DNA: TGTGCCAGCAGCTTAGTATTGGGACTAGCGGGAGGAACCTACAATGAGCAGTTCTTC. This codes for CASSLVLGLAGGTYNEQFF.

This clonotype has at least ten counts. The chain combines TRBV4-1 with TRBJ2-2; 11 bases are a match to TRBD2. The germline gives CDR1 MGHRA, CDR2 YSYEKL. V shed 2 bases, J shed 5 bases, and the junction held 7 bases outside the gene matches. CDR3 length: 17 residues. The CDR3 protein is CASSQNSGGADTGELFF. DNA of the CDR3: TGCGCCAGCAGCCAAAATAGCGGGGGGGCTGATACCGGGGAGCTGTTTTTT.

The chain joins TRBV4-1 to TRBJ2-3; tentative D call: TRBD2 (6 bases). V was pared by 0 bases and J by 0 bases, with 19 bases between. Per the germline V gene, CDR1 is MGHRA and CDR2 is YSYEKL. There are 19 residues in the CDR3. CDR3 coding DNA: TGCGCCAGCAGCCAAGACCCGCCGGGACTCCTCAAAAGCACAGATACGCAGTATTTT. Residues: CASSQDPPGLLKSTDTQYF.

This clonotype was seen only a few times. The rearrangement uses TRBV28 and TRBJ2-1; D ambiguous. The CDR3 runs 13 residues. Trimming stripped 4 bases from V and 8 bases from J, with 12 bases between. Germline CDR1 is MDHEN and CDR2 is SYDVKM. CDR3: CASSSPPDDEQFF. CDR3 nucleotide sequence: TGTGCCAGCAGTTCACCCCCCGACGATGAGCAGTTCTTC.

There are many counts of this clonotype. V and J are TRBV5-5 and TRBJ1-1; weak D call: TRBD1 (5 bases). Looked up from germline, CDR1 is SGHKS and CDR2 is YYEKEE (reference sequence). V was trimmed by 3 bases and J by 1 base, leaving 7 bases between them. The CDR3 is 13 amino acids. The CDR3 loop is CASSWGENTEAFF. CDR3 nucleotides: TGTGCCAGCAGCTGGGGGGAGAACACTGAAGCTTTCTTT.

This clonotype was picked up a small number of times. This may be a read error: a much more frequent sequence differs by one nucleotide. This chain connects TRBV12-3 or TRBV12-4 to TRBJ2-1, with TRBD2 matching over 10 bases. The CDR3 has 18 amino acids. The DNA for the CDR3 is TGTACCAGCAGTTTAGCTCTAAGCGGGGGGGGCTCCTACAATGAGCAGTTCTTC. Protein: CTSSLALSGGGSYNEQFF.

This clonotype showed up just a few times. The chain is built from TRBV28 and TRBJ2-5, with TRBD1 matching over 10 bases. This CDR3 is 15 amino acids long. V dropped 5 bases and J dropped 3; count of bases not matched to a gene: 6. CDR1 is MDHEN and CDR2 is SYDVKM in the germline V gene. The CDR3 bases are TGTGCCAGCAGTCTGGGGGACAGGGGAAAAGAGACCCAGTACTTC. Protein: CASSLGDRGKETQYF.